A selection of T cell receptor beta chains follows, all from one sample in a study of early T cells in non-severe SARS-CoV-2 infection. TCRdb processed the 5' RACE reads anew with MiXCR; each CDR3 protein has one entry. The sample has roughly 40,000 distinct CDR3 sequences; under 9.5% are singletons. Sequencing was performed on whole blood. The source is an adult who was a healthcare worker with PCR-confirmed SARS-CoV-2 infection or an uninfected control (not recorded which). Both conserved end residues are part of each CDR3. The D gene is left open where the match is weak. Clone size appears in some rows only: once, few, many, or a class for an expanded clone.

d_call j_call v_call clone_size cdr3_aa cdr3_nt
. TRBJ2-7 TRBV27 . CASSLQGSPQYF TGTGCCAGCAGTTTACAGGGGAGCCCTCAGTACTTC
. TRBJ1-1 TRBV12-3/TRBV12-4 . CASSSPNAPGTEAFF TGTGCCAGCAGTTCCCCTAATGCTCCAGGCACTGAAGCTTTCTTT
. TRBJ2-2 TRBV5-1 few CASSLGSTNTGELFF TGCGCCAGCAGCTTGGGAAGCACGAACACCGGGGAGCTGTTTTTT
. TRBJ1-5 TRBV6-5 many CASRNGPTWEPQHF TGTGCCAGCAGGAATGGCCCGACGTGGGAGCCCCAGCATTTT
. TRBJ2-5 TRBV5-5 many CASSFTIPQETQYF TGTGCCAGCAGCTTCACCATTCCTCAAGAGACCCAGTACTTC
TRBD1 TRBJ1-1 TRBV18 . CASSPPVQGPNTEAFF TGTGCCAGCTCACCACCGGTACAGGGGCCGAACACTGAAGCTTTCTTT
TRBD1 TRBJ1-1 TRBV7-6 many CASSLGDRDRAFF TGTGCCAGCAGCTTAGGGGACAGAGACAGAGCTTTCTTT
. TRBJ2-7 TRBV28 few CASSFPGPNSYEQYF TGTGCCAGCAGTTTTCCAGGTCCTAACTCCTACGAGCAGTACTTC
TRBD1 TRBJ2-1 TRBV7-9 . CASSQGQGEMQFF TGTGCCAGCAGCCAAGGACAGGGGGAGATGCAGTTCTTC
. TRBJ2-2 TRBV5-1 many CASSMISGNTGELFF TGCGCCAGCAGCATGATTAGCGGGAACACCGGGGAGCTGTTTTTT
. TRBJ1-4 TRBV29-1 . CSVGEGTANEKLFF TGCAGCGTCGGGGAAGGGACGGCTAATGAAAAACTGTTTTTT
. TRBJ1-2 TRBV27 . CASSLFRDRFYGYTF TGTGCCAGCAGTTTATTCAGGGATCGCTTCTATGGCTACACCTTC
TRBD1 TRBJ2-7 TRBV6-2/TRBV6-3 many CASSTPPGTGGYEQYF TGTGCCAGCAGTACCCCTCCCGGGACAGGGGGATACGAGCAGTACTTC
. TRBJ1-2 TRBV12-3/TRBV12-4 few CASSFSDRPYGYTF TGTGCCAGCAGTTTCTCAGACAGACCCTATGGCTACACCTTC
TRBD2 TRBJ2-7 TRBV4-2 few CASSQRSGGALYEQYF TGTGCCAGCAGCCAGCGTAGCGGGGGGGCTTTATACGAGCAGTACTTC
. TRBJ2-7 TRBV4-2 . CASSQEGLQDYEQYF TGTGCCAGCAGCCAAGAAGGATTACAGGACTACGAGCAGTACTTC
TRBD1 TRBJ2-7 TRBV27 . CASSYRGIWDEQYF TGTGCCAGCAGTTACAGGGGAATTTGGGACGAGCAGTACTTC
. TRBJ1-1 TRBV29-1 . CSVYGDINTEAFF TGCAGCGTTTACGGGGACATCAACACTGAAGCTTTCTTT
. TRBJ1-1 TRBV28 many CASSLGAVYAEAFF TGTGCCAGCAGTTTGGGGGCAGTTTACGCTGAAGCTTTCTTT
TRBD2 TRBJ2-7 TRBV6-5 many CASGTSGTYEQYF TGTGCCAGCGGGACTAGCGGGACCTACGAGCAGTACTTC
. TRBJ1-1 TRBV29-1 . CSVEAPGIEAFF TGCAGCGTTGAAGCCCCCGGGATCGAAGCTTTCTTT
TRBD1 TRBJ2-4 TRBV4-3 . CASSQRNRGAKNIQYF TGCGCCAGCAGCCAACGTAACAGGGGGGCCAAAAACATTCAGTACTTC
. TRBJ2-1 TRBV7-2 many CASSPRRTLLHNEQFF TGTGCCAGCAGCCCACGTCGCACCCTTTTACACAATGAGCAGTTCTTC
TRBD2 TRBJ2-1 TRBV18 many CASSPVIRTSGDNEQFF TGTGCCAGCTCACCTGTCATCCGGACTAGCGGTGACAATGAGCAGTTCTTC
TRBD2 TRBJ2-3 TRBV12-3/TRBV12-4 few CASHGASGRTDTQYF TGTGCCAGCCACGGGGCTAGCGGACGCACAGATACGCAGTATTTT
TRBD2 TRBJ2-3 TRBV4-3 . CASSSLFLAGGSTDTQYF TGCGCCAGCAGCTCCCTCTTCCTAGCGGGGGGAAGCACAGATACGCAGTATTTT
. TRBJ1-5 TRBV6-2/TRBV6-3 . CASSAPSQGISPQHF TGTGCCAGCAGTGCACCCAGCCAGGGGATCAGTCCCCAGCATTTT
. TRBJ1-1 TRBV7-9 many CASSLIIVLFAFF TGTGCCAGCAGCTTAATCATCGTGCTGTTTGCTTTCTTT
TRBD1 TRBJ2-2 TRBV7-2 few CASTSYGTGHTGELFF TGTGCCAGCACCTCCTATGGGACAGGACACACCGGGGAGCTGTTTTTT
. TRBJ1-3 TRBV3-1 . CASSQRSYSGNTIYF TGTGCCAGCAGCCAAAGGAGCTACTCTGGAAACACCATATATTTT
. TRBJ1-2 TRBV7-2 . CASSLGGSSYGYTF TGTGCCAGCAGCTTAGGAGGAAGCTCCTATGGCTACACCTTC